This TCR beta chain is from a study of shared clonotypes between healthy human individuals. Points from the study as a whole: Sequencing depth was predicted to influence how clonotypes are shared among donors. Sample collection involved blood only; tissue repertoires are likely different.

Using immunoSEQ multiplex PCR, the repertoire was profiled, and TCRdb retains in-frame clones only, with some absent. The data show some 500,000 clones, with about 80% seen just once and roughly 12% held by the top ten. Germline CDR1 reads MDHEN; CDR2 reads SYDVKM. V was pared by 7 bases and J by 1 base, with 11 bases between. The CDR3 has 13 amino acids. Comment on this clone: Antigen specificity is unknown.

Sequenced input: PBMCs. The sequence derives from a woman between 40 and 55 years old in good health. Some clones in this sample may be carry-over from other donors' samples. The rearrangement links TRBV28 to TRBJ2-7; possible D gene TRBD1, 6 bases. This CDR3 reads CASTTGRSYEQYF. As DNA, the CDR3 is TGTGCCAGCACGACAGGTCGGTCCTACGAGCAGTACTTC.